Shown below are 20 T cell receptor beta chains from a single sample sequenced in a study of vaccination and CD4 T cells after COVID-19 (dated 2022 in TCRdb). Explained via the paper, the treatment or condition label denotes: approximately nine-day PBMC culture with coronavirus spike peptide pools or control peptides (ViraFEST assay). Library method: PCR. The sample was run on an Illumina iSeq 100. DNA from cultured CD4+ T cells was subjected to TCR sequencing with the Oncomine TCR Beta short-read assay at the Johns Hopkins FTIC core. TCRdb itself trimmed the public reads at Q25 with fastp, ran MiXCR and retained productive beta chains. Rows with a matching CDR3 protein are joined into one entry that keeps the most common DNA and genes. This sample holds more than 7,000 distinct CDR3 sequences; about half were observed only once. The leading ten clones occupy 8% of the sample. No antigen has been assigned to these receptors.

Sequencing was carried out using CD4+ T cells from blood, cultured in vitro. These receptors were collected from a human donor who had recovered from COVID-19.

The sample holds a few counts of this clonotype. This chain joins TRBV6-5 and TRBJ1-1; D is uncertain. This CDR3 is built from 13 residues. From germline, CDR1 is MNHEY and CDR2 SVGAGI. Trimming stripped 0 bases from V and 7 bases from J, with 9 bases between. CDR3 in DNA: TGTGCCAGCAGTTACTCCGGTGTTGATGAAGCTTTCTTT. Amino acid sequence: CASSYSGVDEAFF.

This rearrangement joins TRBV5-1 to TRBJ2-1; D possibly corresponds to TRBD2 (6 bases). Trimming removed 6 bases at V and 11 bases at J, with 15 bases between. This CDR3 has 12 amino acids. Germline V gene lookup returns CDR1 SGHRS and CDR2 YFSETQ. The CDR3 region is CASTRGGTQQFF. CDR3 DNA sequence: TGCGCCAGCACACGCGGAGGGACTCAGCAGTTCTTC.

The chain carries TRBV7-9 and TRBJ2-7; 13 positions match TRBD2. Germline assignment: CDR1 SEHNR and CDR2 FQNEAQ (reference sequence). This CDR3 comprises 15 residues. The V gene end was trimmed by 5 bases and the J gene end by 6 bases; junction bases not matched to a gene: 7. The CDR3 protein is CASSPRTSGSGEQYF. The CDR3 region has the DNA TGTGCCAGCAGCCCGAGGACTAGCGGGAGTGGCGAGCAGTACTTC.

V is TRBV12-3 or TRBV12-4 and J is TRBJ1-5; D remains unclear. Between the trimmed V and J ends, which lost 2 bases and 2 bases, there was a span of 7 bases. The CDR3 runs 14 residues. The CDR3 DNA follows: TGTGCCAGCAGTTTACAGATGGGCAATCAGCCCCAGCATTTT. It encodes CASSLQMGNQPQHF.

The CDR3 loop reads CASSTTRDNEQYF. The CDR3 DNA reads TGTGCCAGTAGTACAACCCGGGACAACGAGCAGTACTTC. The chain joins TRBV19 to TRBJ2-7; possibly TRBD1 for D (6 bases). Germline V gene lookup returns CDR1 LNHDA and CDR2 SQIVND (reference sequence). V gave up 4 bases and J gave up 5 bases, with 12 bases separating them. The CDR3 contains 13 residues. The full variable domain, rest sourced from reference TRBV19 and TRBJ2-7, is DGGITQSPKYLFRKEGQNVTLSCEQNLNHDAMYWYRQDPGQGLRLIYYSQIVNDFQKGDIAEGYSVSREKKESFPLTVTSAQKNPTAFYLCASSTTRDNEQYFGPGTRLTVT.

The chain combines TRBV15 with TRBJ2-5; D gene ambiguous. V dropped 0 bases and J dropped 2 bases, with 1 base sitting between them. The V gene's germline CDR1 is LNHNV and CDR2 YYDKDF (reference sequence). The CDR3 spans 12 residues. The CDR3 DNA reads as TGTGCCACCAGCAGAGAGCAAGAGACCCAGTACTTC. It yields the protein CATSREQETQYF.

This sequence joins TRBV19 and TRBJ1-5; 7 bases agree with TRBD1. V lost 3 bases to trimming and J lost 4 bases; unmatched junction nucleotides: 9. Per the germline V gene, CDR1 is LNHDA and CDR2 is SQIVND (reference sequence). The CDR3 is made up of 16 amino acids. The CDR3 is CASSMLPGQRNQPQHF. CDR3 sequence (DNA): TGTGCCAGTAGTATGTTACCGGGACAGCGTAATCAGCCCCAGCATTTT.

This clonotype appeared a few times. This chain links TRBV7-2 with TRBJ2-3, with D perhaps TRBD2 (7 bases). V lost 5 bases and J lost 6, with 15 bases in between. There are 14 residues in the CDR3. CDR1 and CDR2 (germline): SGHTA, FQGNSA. The CDR3 here is CASSRTGGPDTQYF. CDR3 sequence (DNA): TGTGCCAGCAGCCGGACGGGGGGCCCCGATACGCAGTATTTT.

The chain carries TRBV6-1 and TRBJ1-5; D may be TRBD1 (6 bases). This CDR3 spans 16 amino acids. Per germline, CDR1 MNHNS and CDR2 SASEGT. The V end lost 1 base, the J end lost 0 bases, and 10 bases lay between the germline ends. The CDR3 nucleotides read TGTGCCAGCAGTGAAGTCAGGGGCATTAGCAATCAGCCCCAGCATTTT. As protein: CASSEVRGISNQPQHF.

This clonotype has just one count. The chain recombines TRBV6-1 with TRBJ2-7; 7 bases fit TRBD1. Germline V gene data show CDR1 as MNHNS and CDR2 as SASEGT. The CDR3 contains 16 residues. V was clipped by 6 bases and J by 0 bases; unmatched bases: 11. The CDR3 here is CASSEHWTGSSYEQYF. CDR3 nucleotides: TGTGCCAGCAGCGAGCATTGGACAGGAAGCTCCTACGAGCAGTACTTC.

The genes are TRBV7-9 and TRBJ2-5; 7 bases are shared with TRBD1. CDR1 is SEHNR, CDR2 FQNEAQ, per germline (reference sequence). With V trimmed by 1 base and J by 1 base, 3 bases remained unmatched. This CDR3 has 15 amino acids. Written as DNA, the CDR3 is TGTGCCAGCAGCTTAGAAGGGACAGCCCAAGAGACCCAGTACTTC. It is translated as CASSLEGTAQETQYF.

The rearrangement joins TRBV7-8 to TRBJ2-1; TRBD1 agrees at 7 bases. The germline gives CDR1 SGHVS, CDR2 FQNEAQ. V lost 0 bases and J lost 1; bases outside the gene matches: 6. The CDR3 sequence is 17 residues long. The CDR3 nucleotides are TGTGCCAGCAGCTTAGCGAGGAGGACAGGTTCCTACAATGAGCAGTTCTTC. Translated: CASSLARRTGSYNEQFF.

The V gene is TRBV5-1, the J gene TRBJ2-1; maybe TRBD2 (5 bases). Germline loops: CDR1 SGHRS, CDR2 YFSETQ. V was pared by 4 bases and J by 5 bases, with 10 bases between. The CDR3 has 13 residues. CDR3 residues: CASSLTRNNEQFF. The CDR3, as DNA: TGCGCCAGCAGCCTCACTAGAAACAATGAGCAGTTCTTC.

Only a few counts were recorded for this clonotype. The chain links TRBV30 to TRBJ2-5; D is undetermined. CDR1 and CDR2 (germline): GTSNPN, SVGIG (reference sequence). The V end lost 2 bases, the J end lost 5 bases, and 15 bases lay between the germline ends. CDR3 size: 14 residues. CDR3 loop: CAWSPLGSAETQYF. In DNA, the CDR3 is TGTGCCTGGAGTCCTTTGGGATCAGCTGAGACCCAGTACTTC. Filled out from reference TRBV30 and TRBJ2-5, the complete variable domain reads SQTIHQWPATLVQPVGSPLSLECTVEGTSNPNLYWYRQAAGRGLQLLFYSVGIGQISSEVPQNLSASRPQDRQFILSSKKLLLSDSGFYLCAWSPLGSAETQYFGPGTRLLVL.

The J gene is TRBJ1-2, the V gene TRBV29-1, with D possibly matching TRBD1 (6 bases). Trimming left V 3 bases short and J 7 bases short, with 9 bases between. This CDR3 comprises 11 residues. Germline V gives CDR1 SQVTM, CDR2 ANQGSEA. The CDR3 nucleotides are TGCAGCGTTGACAGGGGTAGTGGCTACACCTTC. Translation: CSVDRGSGYTF.

This clonotype was counted between two and nine times. The chain carries TRBV24-1 and TRBJ2-5, with D perhaps matching TRBD2 (6 bases). The germline gives CDR1 KGHDR, CDR2 SFDVKD. The CDR3 loop spans 13 amino acids. Between the trimmed V and J ends, which lost 2 bases and 3 bases, there was a span of 6 bases. The CDR3 nucleotides are TGTGCCACCAGTGATTCGGGGGAAGAGACCCAGTACTTC. It yields the protein CATSDSGEETQYF.

In its sample, this clonotype was seen a few times. The chain employs TRBV24-1 and TRBJ2-7, with TRBD2 matching 7 bases. The CDR3 has 14 amino acids. J lost 0 bases, V lost 5 bases, and 3 bases had no gene match. The germline CDR1 and CDR2 sequences are KGHDR and SFDVKD. CDR3: CATSGGGGSYEQYF. The CDR3 nucleotides read TGTGCCACCAGTGGGGGGGGAGGCTCCTACGAGCAGTACTTC.

The J gene is TRBJ2-3, the V gene TRBV2, with 14 bases identical to TRBD2. CDR1 is SNHLY, CDR2 FYNNEI, per germline. This CDR3 has 15 residues. Losses at the gene ends were 6 bases for V and 6 bases for J; bases not matched to a gene: 5. Here the CDR3 DNA reads TGTGCCAGCAGCGGGACTAGCGGGAGAGGGGATACGCAGTATTTT. Residues: CASSGTSGRGDTQYF. The variable domain in full, with the rest retrieved from reference TRBV2 and TRBJ2-3, is EPEVTQTPSHQVTQMGQEVILRCVPISNHLYFYWYRQILGQKVEFLVSFYNNEISEKSEIFDDQFSVERPDGSNFTLKIRSTKLEDSAMYFCASSGTSGRGDTQYFGPGTRLTVL.

V is TRBV5-4 and J is TRBJ2-7; D gene uncertain. Trimming stripped 4 bases from V and 5 bases from J, with 19 bases between. This CDR3 is built from 15 residues. Per germline, CDR1 SGHNT and CDR2 YYREEE (reference sequence). CDR3 DNA sequence: TGTGCCAGCAGCATTGTAGGGCGAACCGGAGACGAGCAGTACTTC. It codes for CASSIVGRTGDEQYF. The variable domain in full, with the rest retrieved from reference TRBV5-4 and TRBJ2-7, is ETGVTQSPTHLIKTRGQQVTLRCSSQSGHNTVSWYQQALGQGPQFIFQYYREEENGRGNFPPRFSGLQFPNYSSELNVNALELDDSALYLCASSIVGRTGDEQYFGPGTRLTVT.

The chain has TRBV6-1 and TRBJ1-1; D unclear. The length of the CDR3 is 11 residues. Germline V gene sequence: CDR1 MNHNS, CDR2 SASEGT. V lost 7 bases and J 1 base, leaving 4 bases between the germline ends. The CDR3 sequence is CASKGNTEAFF. The CDR3 DNA is TGTGCCAGCAAGGGGAACACTGAAGCTTTCTTT.